This T cell receptor beta chain was recovered during a study of somatic mutations in cytotoxic T cells in rheumatoid arthritis. With regard to this clone: What it binds is not known.

Findings and caveats of the study: CD8+ clonality rose with age in rheumatoid arthritis patients, unlike in healthy controls. Age-matched healthy controls and rheumatoid arthritis patients had CD8+ T-cell clonality that did not differ significantly.

V trimming: 1 base; J trimming: 3 bases; junction bases outside the gene matches: 2. The CDR3 sequence is 15 residues long. CDR1 SEHNR and CDR2 FQNEAQ come from the germline V gene (reference sequence). Libraries were prepared by immunoSEQ multiplex PCR; TCRdb keeps only in-frame clonotypes and omits some of them. Counted here are approximately 9,400 clones, 89% occurring once; the ten biggest clones make up roughly 0.99%. The chain carries TRBV7-9 and TRBJ2-7; 11 bases line up with TRBD2. Input material: CD4+ T cells sorted from blood. The sequence was collected from a woman aged 18-30 years with rheumatoid arthritis. CDR3 in DNA: TGTGCCAGCAGCTTAGAGGGGACTAGCGGCTACGAGCAGTACTTC. Protein: CASSLEGTSGYEQYF.